This T cell receptor beta chain is from a study of blood T cell repertoires in COVID-19. Whole-study context: Collection of acute and convalescent COVID-19 samples took place in the United States, Italy and Spain.

The assay was immunoSEQ multiplex PCR, and TCRdb's table has in-frame clones only and misses some. The sample yields 200,000 to 250,000 clones, roughly 80% seen once. The length of the CDR3 is 14 residues. The V gene's germline CDR1 is MNHEY and CDR2 SVGAGI. Trimming cost V 6 bases and J 4 bases, with 12 bases left between them. The origin of this receptor is a man aged 55 to 70 who had recovered from COVID-19. The chain links TRBV6-5 to TRBJ2-2; the D gene is possibly TRBD1 (5 bases). Sequencing was carried out using PBMCs or T cells enriched from blood (not recorded which). The CDR3 DNA reads TGTGCCAGCAGGGTCAGGGTATCCACCGGGGAGCTGTTTTTT. As protein: CASRVRVSTGELFF.